These 10 T cell receptor beta chains originate from one sample sequenced in a study of T cell therapy after organ transplantation. The assay was immunoSEQ multiplex PCR, and TCRdb's table has in-frame clones only and misses some. The sample includes 15,000 or so clones, 85% to 90% of them seen just once. Sample time point: 20-29 weeks after completion of therapy. Their antigens remain unidentified. The input for sequencing was CD8+ T cells from blood, taken after autologous CMV-specific T cell therapy. Source of these receptors: a human patient who had received a solid organ transplant and had CMV disease. The T cells may partly be graft donor cells.

This chain links TRBV6-5 with TRBJ2-7, with D possibly matching TRBD1 (7 bases). Germline values: CDR1 MNHEY, CDR2 SVGAGI. The V and J ends lost 6 bases and 3 bases respectively, with 18 bases between them. This CDR3 spans 15 amino acids. CDR3 loop: CASSPTTGRRYEQYF. Here the CDR3 DNA reads TGTGCCAGCAGCCCTACGACAGGGAGGCGCTACGAGCAGTACTTC.

The chain couples TRBV5-1 to TRBJ2-1; D is perhaps TRBD1 (5 bases). This CDR3 is built from 18 residues. Germline V gene data show CDR1 as SGHRS and CDR2 as YFSETQ. Trimming removed 4 bases from V and 3 bases from J, with 23 bases in between. CDR3: CASSLDYRAQGDYNEQFF. As DNA, the CDR3 is TGCGCCAGCAGCCTGGATTACCGGGCCCAGGGTGACTACAATGAGCAGTTCTTC. Combining the CDR3 with reference TRBV5-1 and TRBJ2-1 gives the whole variable domain KAGVTQTPRYLIKTRGQQVTLSCSPISGHRSVSWYQQTPGQGLQFLFEYFSETQRNKGNFPGRFSGRQFSNSRSEMNVSTLELGDSALYLCASSLDYRAQGDYNEQFFGPGTRLTVL.

The J gene is TRBJ1-1, the V gene TRBV27; unclear D gene. In germline, CDR1 is MNHEY, CDR2 SMNVEV (reference sequence). The CDR3 totals 13 residues. V was trimmed by 8 bases and J by 5 bases, leaving 15 bases between them. CDR3 nucleotides: TGTGCCAGCTCTAGGGCAGGTACGACTGAAGCTTTCTTT. This translates into CASSRAGTTEAFF.

V usage is TRBV6-4 and J usage is TRBJ2-4, with 11 bases fitting TRBD2. CDR1 MRHNA and CDR2 SNTAGT come from the germline V gene. This CDR3 is 18 amino acids long. V was pared by 3 bases and J by 3 bases, with 10 bases of the junction left unmatched. In DNA form, the CDR3 reads TGTGCCAGCAGTGAGGGACTAGCGGACCTTGGGGGCAAAAACATTCAGTACTTC. Its protein product is CASSEGLADLGGKNIQYF.

The rearrangement joins TRBV12-5 to TRBJ1-1; D gene unclear. The length of the CDR3 is 14 residues. CDR1 is LGHNT, CDR2 FRNRAP, per germline. V shed 5 bases and J shed 0 bases, with 10 bases lying between them. The CDR3 DNA reads as TGTGCTAGTGGTCCCCAAGAGGTGAACACTGAAGCTTTCTTT. It is translated as CASGPQEVNTEAFF.

V usage is TRBV19 and J usage is TRBJ2-6; D not certain. Trimming pared 1 base from V and 4 bases from J, leaving 11 bases between. CDR1 is LNHDA and CDR2 is SQIVND in the germline V gene (reference sequence). This CDR3 spans 16 amino acids. This CDR3 reads CASSIGRTLGANVLTF. As DNA, the CDR3 is TGTGCCAGTAGTATAGGGAGAACTCTGGGGGCCAACGTCCTGACTTTC.

Comments on this clone: At the DNA level, this CDR3 is encoded by other sequences in the same sample as well. This chain joins TRBV19 and TRBJ1-5, with no clear D. The CDR3 totals 15 residues. V was trimmed by 1 base and J by 2 bases, leaving 9 bases between them. Germline V gene lookup returns CDR1 LNHDA and CDR2 SQIVND (reference sequence). CDR3 coding DNA: TGTGCCAGTAGTATAGGGTTGAGGGGCAATCAGCCCCAGCATTTT. Its protein product is CASSIGLRGNQPQHF.

The V gene is TRBV19, the J gene TRBJ1-1; D gene uncertain. Per germline, CDR1 LNHDA and CDR2 SQIVND (reference sequence). V shed 5 bases and J shed 6 bases, with 10 bases lying between them. The length of the CDR3 is 12 residues. CDR3 in amino acids: CASSPLGAEAFF. Written as DNA, the CDR3 is TGTGCCAGTAGTCCCCTTGGGGCTGAAGCTTTCTTT.

This chain joins TRBV4-3 and TRBJ1-3; TRBD1 agrees at 7 bases. The germline gives CDR1 LGHNA, CDR2 YSLEER. CDR3 length equals 16 residues. With 3 bases clipped from V and 1 base from J, the junction kept 6 bases outside the gene matches. CDR3 protein: CASSQSRTGSGNTIYF. The CDR3 DNA follows: TGCGCCAGCAGCCAGTCACGGACAGGTTCTGGAAACACCATATATTTT.

The chain recombines TRBV5-1 with TRBJ2-3; D may correspond to TRBD1 or TRBD2 (5 bases each). CDR3 length: 16 amino acids. V shed 0 bases and J shed 1 base, with 12 bases lying between them. Germline CDR1 SGHRS, CDR2 YFSETQ. This CDR3 is CASSLGRGSGTDTQYF. CDR3 nucleotide sequence: TGCGCCAGCAGCTTGGGCCGGGGCTCTGGCACAGATACGCAGTATTTT.